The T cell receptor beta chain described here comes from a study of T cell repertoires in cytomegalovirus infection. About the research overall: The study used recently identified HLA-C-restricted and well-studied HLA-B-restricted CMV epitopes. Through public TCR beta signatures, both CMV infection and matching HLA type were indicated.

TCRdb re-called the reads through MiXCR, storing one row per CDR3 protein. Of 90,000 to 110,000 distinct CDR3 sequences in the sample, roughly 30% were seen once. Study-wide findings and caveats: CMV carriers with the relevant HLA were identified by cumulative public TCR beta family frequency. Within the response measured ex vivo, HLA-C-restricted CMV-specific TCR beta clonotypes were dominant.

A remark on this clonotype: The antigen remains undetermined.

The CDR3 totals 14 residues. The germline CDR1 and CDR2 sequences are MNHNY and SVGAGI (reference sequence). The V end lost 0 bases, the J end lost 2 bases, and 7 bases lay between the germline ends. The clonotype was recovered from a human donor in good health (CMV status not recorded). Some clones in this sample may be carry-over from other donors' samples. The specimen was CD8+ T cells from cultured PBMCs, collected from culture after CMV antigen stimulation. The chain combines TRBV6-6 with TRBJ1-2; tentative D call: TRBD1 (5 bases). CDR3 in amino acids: CASSYSGPNYGYTF. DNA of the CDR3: TGTGCCAGCAGTTACTCGGGACCAAACTATGGCTACACCTTC.